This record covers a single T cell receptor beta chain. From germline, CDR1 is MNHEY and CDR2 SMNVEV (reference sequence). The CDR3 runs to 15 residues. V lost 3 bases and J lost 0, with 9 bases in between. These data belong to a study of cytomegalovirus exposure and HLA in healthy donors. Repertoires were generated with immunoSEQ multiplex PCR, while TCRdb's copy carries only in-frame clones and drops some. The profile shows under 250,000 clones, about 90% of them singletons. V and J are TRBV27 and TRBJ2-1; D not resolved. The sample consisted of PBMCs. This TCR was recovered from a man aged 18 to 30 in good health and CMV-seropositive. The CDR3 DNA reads TGTGCCAGCAGTTTCGGCGGAGCCTCCTACAATGAGCAGTTCTTC. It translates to CASSFGGASYNEQFF.